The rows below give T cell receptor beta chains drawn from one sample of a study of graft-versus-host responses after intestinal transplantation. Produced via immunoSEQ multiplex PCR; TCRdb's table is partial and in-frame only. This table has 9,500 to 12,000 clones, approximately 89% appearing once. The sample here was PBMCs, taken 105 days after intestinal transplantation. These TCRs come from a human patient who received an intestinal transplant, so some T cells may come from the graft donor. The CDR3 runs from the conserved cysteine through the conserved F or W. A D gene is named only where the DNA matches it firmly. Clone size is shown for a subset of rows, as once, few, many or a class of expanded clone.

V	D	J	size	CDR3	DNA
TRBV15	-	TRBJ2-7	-	CATSRDHGGSGYEQYF	TGTGCCACCAGCAGAGATCATGGCGGCTCAGGCTACGAGCAGTACTTC
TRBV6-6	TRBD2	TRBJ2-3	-	CASSPTGGAGTDTQYF	TGTGCCAGCAGCCCGACCGGGGGGGCGGGCACAGATACGCAGTATTTT
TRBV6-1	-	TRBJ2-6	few	CASSELSGANVLTF	TGTGCCAGCAGTGAACTCTCTGGGGCCAACGTCCTGACTTTC
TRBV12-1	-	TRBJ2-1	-	CASVRTGTTRVDEQFF	TGTGCCAGCGTGCGAACCGGGACTACCCGAGTCGATGAGCAGTTCTTC
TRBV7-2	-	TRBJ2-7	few	CASSLWGYEQYF	TGTGCCAGCAGCTTATGGGGCTACGAGCAGTACTTC
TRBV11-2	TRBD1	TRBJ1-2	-	CASSFGTGAYGYTF	TGTGCCAGCAGCTTTGGGACAGGAGCCTATGGCTACACCTTC
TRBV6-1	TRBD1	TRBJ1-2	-	CASSEAPDRAVWGYTF	TGTGCCAGCAGTGAAGCACCGGACAGGGCAGTGTGGGGCTACACCTTC
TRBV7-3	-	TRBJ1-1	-	CASSSGMNTEAFF	TGTGCCAGCAGCTCGGGCATGAACACTGAAGCTTTCTTT
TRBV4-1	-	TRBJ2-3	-	CASSHPEVGDTQYF	TGCGCCAGCAGCCACCCGGAGGTGGGGGATACGCAGTATTTT
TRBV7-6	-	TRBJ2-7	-	CASSLKSPGLPYPYEQYF	TGTGCCAGCAGCTTAAAGTCCCCGGGTCTACCCTACCCCTACGAGCAGTACTTC
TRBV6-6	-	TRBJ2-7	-	CASSHPGREQYF	TGTGCCAGCAGCCACCCTGGTCGGGAGCAGTACTTC
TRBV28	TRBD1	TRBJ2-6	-	CASSTHRGPLSGANVLTF	TGTGCCAGCAGTACACACAGGGGGCCCCTCTCTGGGGCCAACGTCCTGACTTTC
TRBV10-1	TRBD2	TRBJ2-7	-	CASSEGVLAGADEQYF	TGCGCCAGCAGTGAGGGGGTTCTAGCGGGGGCCGACGAGCAGTACTTC
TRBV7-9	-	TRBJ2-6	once	CASSLWGAGANVLTF	TGTGCCAGCAGCCTATGGGGGGCTGGGGCCAACGTCCTGACTTTC